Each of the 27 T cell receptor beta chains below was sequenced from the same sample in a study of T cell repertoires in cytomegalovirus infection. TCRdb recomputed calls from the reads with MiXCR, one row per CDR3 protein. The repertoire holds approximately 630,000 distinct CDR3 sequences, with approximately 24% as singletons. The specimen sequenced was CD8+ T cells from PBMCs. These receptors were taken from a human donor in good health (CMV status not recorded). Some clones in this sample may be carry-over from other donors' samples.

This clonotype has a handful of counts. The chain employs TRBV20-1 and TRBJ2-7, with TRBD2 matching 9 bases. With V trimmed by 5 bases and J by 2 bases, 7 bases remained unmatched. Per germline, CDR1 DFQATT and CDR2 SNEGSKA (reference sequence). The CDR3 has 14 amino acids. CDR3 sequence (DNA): TGCAGTGCTCGAGCGGGGGGCGGCCCCTACGAGCAGTACTTC. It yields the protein CSARAGGGPYEQYF.

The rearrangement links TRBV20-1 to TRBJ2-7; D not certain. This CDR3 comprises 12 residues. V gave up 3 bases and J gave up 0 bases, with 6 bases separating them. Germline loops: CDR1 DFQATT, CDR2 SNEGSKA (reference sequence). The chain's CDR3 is CSARDSSYEQYV. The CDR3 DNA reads TGCAGTGCTAGGGATAGCTCCTACGAGCAGTACGTC.

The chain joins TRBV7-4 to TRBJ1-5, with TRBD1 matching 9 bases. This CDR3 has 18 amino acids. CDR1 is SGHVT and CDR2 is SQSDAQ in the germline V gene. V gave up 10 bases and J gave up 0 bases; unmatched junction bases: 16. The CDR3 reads CANLPRDRARGSNQPQHF. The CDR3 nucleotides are TGTGCCAACCTACCCCGGGACAGGGCACGGGGTAGCAATCAGCCCCAGCATTTT.

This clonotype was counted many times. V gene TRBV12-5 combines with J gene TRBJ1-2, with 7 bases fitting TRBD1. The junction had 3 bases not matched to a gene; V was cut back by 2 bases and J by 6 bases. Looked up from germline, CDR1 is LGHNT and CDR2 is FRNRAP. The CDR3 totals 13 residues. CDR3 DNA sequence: TGTGCTAGTGGTTTGTACAGGGGTGATGGCTACACCTTC. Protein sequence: CASGLYRGDGYTF.

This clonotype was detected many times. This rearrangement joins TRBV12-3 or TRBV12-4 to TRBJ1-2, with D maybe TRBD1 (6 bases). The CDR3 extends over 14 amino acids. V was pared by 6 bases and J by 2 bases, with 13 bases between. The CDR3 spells CASSPQGGNYGYTF. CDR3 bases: TGTGCCAGCAGCCCTCAAGGGGGGAACTATGGCTACACCTTC.

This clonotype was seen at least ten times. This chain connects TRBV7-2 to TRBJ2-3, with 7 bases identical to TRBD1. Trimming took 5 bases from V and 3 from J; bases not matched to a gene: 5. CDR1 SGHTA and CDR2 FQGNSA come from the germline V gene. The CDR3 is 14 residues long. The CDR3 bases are TGTGCCAGCAGCGGATACAGGGGTACAGATACGCAGTATTTT. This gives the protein CASSGYRGTDTQYF.

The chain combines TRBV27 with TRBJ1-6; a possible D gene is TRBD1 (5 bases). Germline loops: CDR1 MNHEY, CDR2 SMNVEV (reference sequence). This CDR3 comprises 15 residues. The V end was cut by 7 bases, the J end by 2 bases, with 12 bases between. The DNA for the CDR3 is TGTGCCAGCATTAGGAGGGGCACCTATAATTCACCCCTCCACTTT. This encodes CASIRRGTYNSPLHF.

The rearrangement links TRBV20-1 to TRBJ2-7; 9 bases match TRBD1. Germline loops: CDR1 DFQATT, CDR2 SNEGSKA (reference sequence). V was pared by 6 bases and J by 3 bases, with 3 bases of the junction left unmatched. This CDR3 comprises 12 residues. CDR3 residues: CSAWDRDYEQYV. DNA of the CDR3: TGCAGTGCATGGGACAGGGACTACGAGCAGTACGTC.

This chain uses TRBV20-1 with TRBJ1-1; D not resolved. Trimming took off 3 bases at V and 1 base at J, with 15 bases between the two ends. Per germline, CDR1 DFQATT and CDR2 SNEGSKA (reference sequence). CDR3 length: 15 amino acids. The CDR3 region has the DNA TGCAGTGCTAGCCATCCTACAGCTACGAACACTGAAGCTTTCTTT. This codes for CSASHPTATNTEAFF.

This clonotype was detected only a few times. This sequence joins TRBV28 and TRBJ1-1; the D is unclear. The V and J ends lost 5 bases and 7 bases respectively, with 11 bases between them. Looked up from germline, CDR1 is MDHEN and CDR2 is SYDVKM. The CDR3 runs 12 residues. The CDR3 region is CASSSAGIEAFF. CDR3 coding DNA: TGTGCCAGCAGTAGTGCCGGGATTGAAGCTTTCTTT. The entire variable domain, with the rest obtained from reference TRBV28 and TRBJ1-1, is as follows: DVKVTQSSRYLVKRTGEKVFLECVQDMDHENMFWYRQDPGLGLRLIYFSYDVKMKEKGDIPEGYSVSREKKERFSLILESASTNQTSMYLCASSSAGIEAFFGQGTRLTVV.

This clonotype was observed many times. CDR3 sequence (DNA): TGTGCCAGCAGCTTAGGAGTTAGCGGGGGGCTCACAGATACGCAGTATTTT. Its translation: CASSLGVSGGLTDTQYF. The V and J genes are TRBV7-2 and TRBJ2-3; 10 bases fit TRBD2. Trimming at V came to 1 base and at J to 2 bases, leaving 6 bases not matched to a gene. Germline V gene data show CDR1 as SGHTA and CDR2 as FQGNSA. The CDR3 sequence is 17 residues long.

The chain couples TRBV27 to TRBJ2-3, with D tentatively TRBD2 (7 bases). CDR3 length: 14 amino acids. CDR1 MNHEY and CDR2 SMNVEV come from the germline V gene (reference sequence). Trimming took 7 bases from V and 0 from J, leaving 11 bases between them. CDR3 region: CASTEGGSTDTQYF. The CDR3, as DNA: TGTGCCAGCACTGAGGGGGGGAGCACAGATACGCAGTATTTT.

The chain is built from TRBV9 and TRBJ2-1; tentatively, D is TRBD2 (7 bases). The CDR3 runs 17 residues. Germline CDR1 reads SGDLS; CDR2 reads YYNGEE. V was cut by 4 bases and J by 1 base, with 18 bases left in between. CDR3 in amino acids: CASSREGGQYSYNEQFF. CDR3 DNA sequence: TGTGCCAGCAGCCGCGAGGGGGGGCAGTATTCCTACAATGAGCAGTTCTTC.

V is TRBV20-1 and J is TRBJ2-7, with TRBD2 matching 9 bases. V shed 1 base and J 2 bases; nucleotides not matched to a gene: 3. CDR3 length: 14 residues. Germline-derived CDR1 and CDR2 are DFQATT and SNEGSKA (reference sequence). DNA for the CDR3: TGCAGTGCTAGAGGGCGGGGGGGTGCCTACGAGCAGTACGTC. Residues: CSARGRGGAYEQYV.

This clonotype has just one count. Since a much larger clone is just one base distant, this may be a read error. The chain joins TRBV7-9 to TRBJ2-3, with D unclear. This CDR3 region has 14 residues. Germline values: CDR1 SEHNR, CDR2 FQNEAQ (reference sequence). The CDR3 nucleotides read TGTGTCAGCAGCTTACGTAAGGCGTCGGATACGCAGTATTTT. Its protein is CVSSLRKASDTQYF.

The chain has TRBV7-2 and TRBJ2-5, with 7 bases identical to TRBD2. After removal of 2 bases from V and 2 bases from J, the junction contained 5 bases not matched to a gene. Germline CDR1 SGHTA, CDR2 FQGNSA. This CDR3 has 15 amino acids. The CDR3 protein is CASSLNGGKQETQYF. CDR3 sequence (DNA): TGTGCCAGCAGCTTAAACGGGGGGAAACAAGAGACCCAGTACTTC. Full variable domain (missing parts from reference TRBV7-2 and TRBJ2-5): GAGVSQSPSNKVTEKGKDVELRCDPISGHTALYWYRQSLGQGLEFLIYFQGNSAPDKSGLPSDRFSAERTGGSVSTLTIQRTQQEDSAVYLCASSLNGGKQETQYFGPGTRLLVL.

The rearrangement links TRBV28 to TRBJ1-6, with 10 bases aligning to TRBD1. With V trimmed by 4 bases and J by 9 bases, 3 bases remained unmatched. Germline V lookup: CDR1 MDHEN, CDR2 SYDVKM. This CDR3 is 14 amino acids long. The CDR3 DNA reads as TGTGCCAGCAGTTCGGGACAGGGGATTTCACCCCTCCACTTT. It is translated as CASSSGQGISPLHF. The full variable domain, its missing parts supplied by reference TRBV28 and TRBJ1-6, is DVKVTQSSRYLVKRTGEKVFLECVQDMDHENMFWYRQDPGLGLRLIYFSYDVKMKEKGDIPEGYSVSREKKERFSLILESASTNQTSMYLCASSSGQGISPLHFGNGTRLTVT.

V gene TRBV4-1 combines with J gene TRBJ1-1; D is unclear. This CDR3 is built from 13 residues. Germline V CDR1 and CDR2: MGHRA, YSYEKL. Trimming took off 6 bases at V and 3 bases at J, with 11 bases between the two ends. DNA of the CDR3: TGCGCCAGCAGTCCTACTTTGGACACTGAAGCTTTCTTT. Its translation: CASSPTLDTEAFF.

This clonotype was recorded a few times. The CDR3 here is CASSLSPSASNAYEQYF. The CDR3 DNA reads as TGTGCCAGCAGCTTAAGTCCTTCCGCATCGAATGCCTACGAGCAGTACTTC. The gene calls are TRBV7-6 and TRBJ2-7; D is uncertain. V was cut by 2 bases and J by 2 bases, with 19 bases left in between. The CDR3 is 17 amino acids. The V gene's germline CDR1 is SGHVS and CDR2 FNYEAQ.

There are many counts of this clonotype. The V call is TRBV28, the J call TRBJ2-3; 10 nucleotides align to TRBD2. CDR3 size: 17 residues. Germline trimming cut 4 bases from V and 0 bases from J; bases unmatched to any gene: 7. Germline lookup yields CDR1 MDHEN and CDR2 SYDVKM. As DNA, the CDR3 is TGTGCCAGCAGTTACCCTACTAGCGGGGAAAGCACAGATACGCAGTATTTT. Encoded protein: CASSYPTSGESTDTQYF.

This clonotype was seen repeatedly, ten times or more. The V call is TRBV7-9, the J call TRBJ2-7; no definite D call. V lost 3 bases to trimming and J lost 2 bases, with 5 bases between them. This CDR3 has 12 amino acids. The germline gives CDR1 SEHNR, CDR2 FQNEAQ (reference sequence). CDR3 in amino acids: CASSFVAYEQYF. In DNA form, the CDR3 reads TGTGCCAGCAGCTTCGTCGCCTACGAGCAGTACTTC. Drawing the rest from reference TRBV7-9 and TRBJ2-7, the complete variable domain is DTGVSQNPRHKITKRGQNVTFRCDPISEHNRLYWYRQTLGQGPEFLTYFQNEAQLEKSRLLSDRFSAERPKGSFSTLEIQRTEQGDSAMYLCASSFVAYEQYFGPGTRLTVT.

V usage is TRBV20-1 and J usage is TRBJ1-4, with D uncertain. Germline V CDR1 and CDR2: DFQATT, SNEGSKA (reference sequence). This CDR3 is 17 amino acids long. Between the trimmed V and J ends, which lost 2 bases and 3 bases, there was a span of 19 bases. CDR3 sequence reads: CSARLDDGGKANEKLFF. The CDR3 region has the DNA TGCAGTGCTAGATTAGACGACGGAGGAAAAGCTAATGAAAAACTGTTTTTT.

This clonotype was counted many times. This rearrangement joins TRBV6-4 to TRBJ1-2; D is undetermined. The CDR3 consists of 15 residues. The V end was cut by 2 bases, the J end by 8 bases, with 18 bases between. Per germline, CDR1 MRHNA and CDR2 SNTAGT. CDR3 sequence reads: CASSDAPGDPGGYTF. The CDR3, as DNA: TGTGCCAGCAGTGACGCGCCGGGCGATCCCGGGGGCTACACCTTC.

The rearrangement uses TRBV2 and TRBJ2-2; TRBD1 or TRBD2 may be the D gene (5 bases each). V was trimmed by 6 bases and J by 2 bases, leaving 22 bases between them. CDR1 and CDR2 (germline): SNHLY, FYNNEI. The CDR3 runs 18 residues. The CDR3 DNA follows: TGTGCCAGCAGCGGGCCGGGCAGGGAGCCTTTCAACACCGGGGAGCTGTTTTTT. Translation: CASSGPGREPFNTGELFF.

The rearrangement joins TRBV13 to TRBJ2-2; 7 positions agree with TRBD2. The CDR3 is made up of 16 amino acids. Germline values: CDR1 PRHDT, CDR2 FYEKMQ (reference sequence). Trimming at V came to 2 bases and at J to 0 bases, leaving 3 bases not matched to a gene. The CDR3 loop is CASSLWGGSNTGELFF. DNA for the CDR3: TGTGCCAGCAGCTTATGGGGGGGATCGAACACCGGGGAGCTGTTTTTT.

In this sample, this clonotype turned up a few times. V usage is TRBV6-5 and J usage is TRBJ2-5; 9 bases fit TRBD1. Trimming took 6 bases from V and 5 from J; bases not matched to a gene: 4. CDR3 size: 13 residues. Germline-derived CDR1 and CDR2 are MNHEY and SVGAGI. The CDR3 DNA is TGTGCCAGCAGACAGGGGGCCGAGGAGACCCAGTACTTC. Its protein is CASRQGAEETQYF.

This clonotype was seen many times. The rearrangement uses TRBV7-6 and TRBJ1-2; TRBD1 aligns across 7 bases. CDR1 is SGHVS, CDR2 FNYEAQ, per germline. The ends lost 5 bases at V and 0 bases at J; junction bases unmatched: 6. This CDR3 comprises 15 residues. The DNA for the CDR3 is TGTGCCAGCAGCGCCGGGACAGCCGCTAACTATGGCTACACCTTC. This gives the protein CASSAGTAANYGYTF.